This T cell receptor beta chain was recorded in a study of cytomegalovirus exposure and HLA in healthy donors. Study-wide results and caveats: The listing of roughly 160 TCR beta chains classed them as cytomegalovirus-associated. In vitro assays verified that a few CMV-associated chains recognized CMV antigens specifically.

While unrecorded immune exposures were likely, the donors were nominally healthy when sampled. PCR involved 60 Vbeta and 13 Jbeta primers. Here immunoSEQ multiplex PCR was the method, and the copy in TCRdb shows in-frame clones only, minus some. The top ten hold approximately 6.4% of the sample, which has approximately 130,000 clones, more than 80% seen once. This clone was seen just once. Its target is not known. Germline V gene lookup returns CDR1 MDHEN and CDR2 SYDVKM. This CDR3 region has 12 residues. The germline V and J ends were trimmed by 8 bases and 4 bases, with 9 bases remaining between them.

V is TRBV28 and J is TRBJ2-1, with TRBD1 as a possible D gene (6 bases). This clonotype originated in a woman in her twenties or thirties in good health and CMV-seropositive. Input material: PBMCs. The CDR3 sequence is CASGTIYNEQFF. Written as DNA, the CDR3 is TGTGCCAGCGGGACAATTTACAATGAGCAGTTCTTC.